These 14 T cell receptor beta chains were sequenced from one sample in a study of shared clonotypes between healthy human individuals. Profiled with immunoSEQ multiplex PCR; TCRdb holds only in-frame clones, not every one. Found here are more than 2 million clones, roughly 94% of them singletons; the top ten hold more than 0.95%. Naive CD8 isolation took CD45RO-negative cells positively selected for CCR7 and excluded terminally differentiated effector memory CD45RA+ cells. Input material: naive CD8+ T cells sorted from blood. Receptor source: a man between 18 and 35 years old in good health.

This chain connects TRBV4-1 to TRBJ2-1; 7 nucleotides align to TRBD1. CDR3 length: 16 amino acids. Per germline, CDR1 MGHRA and CDR2 YSYEKL. Trimming took 4 bases from V and 0 from J; bases not matched to a gene: 6. CDR3 coding DNA: TGCGCCAGCAGCCTAGCGACAGGGAACTCCTACAATGAGCAGTTCTTC. As protein: CASSLATGNSYNEQFF.

This rearrangement joins TRBV2 to TRBJ2-7; D perhaps matches TRBD1 (6 bases). There are 14 residues in the CDR3. Germline V gene lookup returns CDR1 SNHLY and CDR2 FYNNEI. V was clipped by 4 bases and J by 0 bases, with 10 bases between them. CDR3 residues: CASSAGTSSYEQYF. CDR3 nucleotide sequence: TGTGCCAGCAGTGCAGGGACAAGCTCCTACGAGCAGTACTTC.

The chain joins TRBV6-4 to TRBJ2-5, with 10 bases identical to TRBD1. The CDR3 totals 16 residues. V lost 0 bases to trimming and J lost 3 bases; unmatched junction nucleotides: 4. CDR1 and CDR2 (germline): MRHNA, SNTAGT. The chain's CDR3 is CASSDSWTGGEETQYF. DNA for the CDR3: TGTGCCAGCAGTGACTCGTGGACAGGGGGAGAAGAGACCCAGTACTTC.

The chain couples TRBV5-1 to TRBJ2-1, with D uncertain. The CDR3 runs 15 residues. The V end was cut by 0 bases, the J end by 8 bases, with 15 bases between. The germline gives CDR1 SGHRS, CDR2 YFSETQ. DNA for the CDR3: TGCGCCAGCAGCTTGGGGGATAGGAATCTCGATGAGCAGTTCTTC. Residues: CASSLGDRNLDEQFF. The full variable domain, completed using reference TRBV5-1 and TRBJ2-1, is KAGVTQTPRYLIKTRGQQVTLSCSPISGHRSVSWYQQTPGQGLQFLFEYFSETQRNKGNFPGRFSGRQFSNSRSEMNVSTLELGDSALYLCASSLGDRNLDEQFFGPGTRLTVL.

The chain recombines TRBV27 with TRBJ1-6; tentative D call: TRBD1 (5 bases). The germline V gene encodes CDR1 MNHEY and CDR2 SMNVEV (reference sequence). This CDR3 is built from 15 residues. V lost 3 bases to trimming and J lost 10 bases, with 16 bases between them. This CDR3 reads CASSLVGQGGSPLHF. CDR3 bases: TGTGCCAGCAGTTTGGTGGGGCAAGGTGGCTCACCCCTCCACTTT.

In its sample, this clone was seen once. In the same sample, other DNA sequences code for this CDR3. The genes are TRBV10-3 and TRBJ1-1; D remains ambiguous. The V gene lost 2 bases and the J gene lost 4 bases, with 5 bases spanning the gap. This CDR3 comprises 12 residues. In germline, CDR1 is ENHRY, CDR2 SYGVKD. The chain's CDR3 is CAISESGTEAFF. As DNA, the CDR3 is TGTGCCATCAGTGAGAGTGGCACTGAAGCTTTCTTT.

The CDR3 DNA sequence: TGTGCCAGCAGTTTACAATACCCGGGAGAGAACACTGAAGCTTTCTTT. Residues: CASSLQYPGENTEAFF. The rearrangement uses TRBV27 and TRBJ1-1; no clear D. This CDR3 has 16 residues. V was pared by 2 bases and J by 1 base, with 14 bases between. Germline assignment: CDR1 MNHEY and CDR2 SMNVEV (reference sequence).

V and J are TRBV4-1 and TRBJ1-2; no firm D call. CDR3 length equals 15 residues. Germline V CDR1 and CDR2: MGHRA, YSYEKL. V was trimmed by 0 bases and J by 8 bases, leaving 16 bases between them. The CDR3 DNA sequence: TGCGCCAGCAGCCAAGATCCTGGGTCGTGGATGGGCTACACCTTC. This gives the protein CASSQDPGSWMGYTF.

The chain joins TRBV28 to TRBJ1-4; perhaps TRBD1 as D (6 bases). Trimming removed 6 bases from V and 8 bases from J, with 16 bases in between. CDR1 and CDR2 (germline): MDHEN, SYDVKM. CDR3 length: 14 residues. The CDR3 here is CASRLQGTGEKLFF. The CDR3 nucleotides are TGTGCCAGCAGGTTACAGGGAACTGGGGAAAAACTGTTTTTT. The whole variable domain, remainder taken from reference TRBV28 and TRBJ1-4, is DVKVTQSSRYLVKRTGEKVFLECVQDMDHENMFWYRQDPGLGLRLIYFSYDVKMKEKGDIPEGYSVSREKKERFSLILESASTNQTSMYLCASRLQGTGEKLFFGSGTQLSVL.

About this clone itself: Its ends do not fully match the called genes, so a read error is possible. This rearrangement joins TRBV4-1 to TRBJ2-7; 14 nucleotides match TRBD2. The germline CDR1 and CDR2 sequences are MGHRA and YSYEKL. CDR3 length equals 14 residues. The CDR3 spells CASSQAGLAGASNF. CDR3 coding DNA: TGCGCCAGCAGCCAAGCGGGACTAGCGGGAGCTTCGAACTTC.

The chain joins TRBV5-4 to TRBJ1-1; possibly TRBD1 for D (6 bases). This CDR3 comprises 12 residues. The germline gives CDR1 SGHNT, CDR2 YYREEE (reference sequence). V lost 4 bases and J 8 bases, leaving 12 bases between the germline ends. CDR3 in amino acids: CASSPPTGEAFF. In DNA, the CDR3 is TGTGCCAGCAGCCCTCCGACAGGAGAAGCTTTCTTT.

This chain connects TRBV7-9 to TRBJ2-5, with D tentatively TRBD1 (5 bases). CDR1 SEHNR and CDR2 FQNEAQ come from the germline V gene (reference sequence). This CDR3 is built from 15 residues. V lost 1 base and J lost 3, with 12 bases in between. CDR3 protein: CASSLEWTTEETQYF. The CDR3 region has the DNA TGTGCCAGCAGCTTAGAGTGGACAACCGAAGAGACCCAGTACTTC.

Here the CDR3 DNA reads TGTGCCAGCAGCTCCGCCCTGACAGGGGCTTACAATGAGCAGTTCTTC. Protein: CASSSALTGAYNEQFF. The rearrangement links TRBV5-6 to TRBJ2-1; 8 bases agree with TRBD1. Germline V gives CDR1 SGHDT, CDR2 YYEEEE. The CDR3 is 16 amino acids. V trimming: 3 bases; J trimming: 4 bases; junction bases outside the gene matches: 9.

V is TRBV7-9 and J is TRBJ2-7; 10 nucleotides line up with TRBD2. CDR3 length: 15 amino acids. The V and J ends lost 2 bases and 2 bases, in that order; junction bases with no gene match: 3. Germline V gives CDR1 SEHNR, CDR2 FQNEAQ (reference sequence). This CDR3 reads CASSLTSGGAYEQYF. The CDR3, as DNA: TGTGCCAGCAGCTTAACCAGCGGGGGGGCCTACGAGCAGTACTTC.